This TCR beta chain was identified during a study of cytomegalovirus exposure and HLA in healthy donors. In germline, CDR1 is SGHTS, CDR2 YDEGEE. The CDR3 covers 14 residues. J lost 5 bases, V lost 1 base, and 4 bases had no gene match. Study-level results: According to the study, 180 or so TCR beta chains were cytomegalovirus-associated. Confirmation in vitro established that three CMV-associated chains were specific for CMV antigens.

The method was immunoSEQ multiplex PCR; TCRdb's version includes in-frame clones alone and lacks a portion of them. The sample has some 76,000 clones; around 94% are singletons. Points on this clone: As yet, its antigen is unknown.

Material: PBMCs. The chain combines TRBV5-8 with TRBJ2-5; the match to TRBD2 covers 8 bases. This clonotype was sampled from a woman younger than 35 in good health and CMV-seronegative. The DNA of the CDR3 is TGTGCCAGCAGCTTGAGTATAGCGGGGGAGACCCAGTACTTC. This translates into CASSLSIAGETQYF.